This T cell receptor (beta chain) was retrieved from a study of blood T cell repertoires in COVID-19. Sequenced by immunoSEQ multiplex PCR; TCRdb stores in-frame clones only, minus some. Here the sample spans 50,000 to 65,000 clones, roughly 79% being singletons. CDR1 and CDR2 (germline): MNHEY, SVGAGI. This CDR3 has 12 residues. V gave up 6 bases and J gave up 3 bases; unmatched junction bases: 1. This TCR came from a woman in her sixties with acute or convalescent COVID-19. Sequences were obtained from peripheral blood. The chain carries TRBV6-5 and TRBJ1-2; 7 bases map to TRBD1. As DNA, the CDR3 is TGTGCCAGCAGAGGACAGGACTATGGCTACACCTTC. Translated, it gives CASRGQDYGYTF.